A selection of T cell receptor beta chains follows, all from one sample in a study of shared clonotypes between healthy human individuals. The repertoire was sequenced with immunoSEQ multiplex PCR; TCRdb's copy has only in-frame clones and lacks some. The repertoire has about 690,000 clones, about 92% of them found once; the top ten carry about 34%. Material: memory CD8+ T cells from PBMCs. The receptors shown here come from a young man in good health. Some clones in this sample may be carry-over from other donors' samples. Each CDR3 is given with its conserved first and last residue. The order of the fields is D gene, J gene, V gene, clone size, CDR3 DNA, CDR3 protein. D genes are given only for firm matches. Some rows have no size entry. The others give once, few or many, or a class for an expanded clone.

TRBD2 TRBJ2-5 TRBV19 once TGTGCCAGTAGTATAGATGTGCTAGCGGGAGAAGAGACCCAGTACTTC CASSIDVLAGEETQYF
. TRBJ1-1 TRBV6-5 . TGTGCCAGCATGGTTTCGCCGAACACTGAAGCTTTCTTT CASMVSPNTEAFF
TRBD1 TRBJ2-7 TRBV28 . TGTGCCAGCACCCCCTTACCCGGGACAGGGCACGAGCAGTACTTC CASTPLPGTGHEQYF
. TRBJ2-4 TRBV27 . TGTGCCAGCAGTTTATTGTTAGCACGGCACATTCAGTACTTC CASSLLLARHIQYF
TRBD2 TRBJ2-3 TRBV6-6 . TGTGCCAGCAGGCCCAAACTAGCGGGAGTTGTGGATACGCAGTATTTT CASRPKLAGVVDTQYF
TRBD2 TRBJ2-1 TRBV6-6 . TGTGCCAGCAGTTACTCGGGACTAGCTTCTGATGAGCAGTTCTTC CASSYSGLASDEQFF
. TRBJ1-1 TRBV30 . TGTGCCTGCGACCTCAAGTGGGGGGCTGACACTGAAGCTTTCTTT CACDLKWGADTEAFF
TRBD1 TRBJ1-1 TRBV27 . TGTGCCAGCAGTGTCGACAGGGGGAACACTGAAGCTTTCTTT CASSVDRGNTEAFF
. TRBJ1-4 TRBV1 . TGCACCACCCAACCCACCGGGAGAAATTATGAAAAACTGTTTTTT CTTQPTGRNYEKLFF
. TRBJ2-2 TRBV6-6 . TGTGCCAGCAGTCCCGGACCAAGCACCGGGGAGCTGTTTTTT CASSPGPSTGELFF
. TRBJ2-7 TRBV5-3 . TGTGCCAGAAGCTTGGAGAGTCAGCTAGGTGGGTACTTC CARSLESQLGGYF
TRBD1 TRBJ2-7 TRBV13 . TGTGCCAGCAGCCTAGGTGTCGGGACAGGGGTATTCGAGCAGTACTTC CASSLGVGTGVFEQYF
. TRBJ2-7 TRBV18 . TGTGCCAGCTCACCAGGCGGACCAACCTACGAGCAGTACTTC CASSPGGPTYEQYF
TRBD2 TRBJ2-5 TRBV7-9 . TGTGCCAGCAGCTTTGGACTAGCGGGAGGCCTTGAAGAGACCCAGTACTTC CASSFGLAGGLEETQYF
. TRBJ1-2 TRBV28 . TGTGCCAGCAGTTTCAACCAAGGGCCAATGATCTATGGCTACACCTTC CASSFNQGPMIYGYTF
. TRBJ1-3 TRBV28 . TGTGCCACCGCCCCGGGGGGGATCTCTGGAAACACCATATATTTT CATAPGGISGNTIYF